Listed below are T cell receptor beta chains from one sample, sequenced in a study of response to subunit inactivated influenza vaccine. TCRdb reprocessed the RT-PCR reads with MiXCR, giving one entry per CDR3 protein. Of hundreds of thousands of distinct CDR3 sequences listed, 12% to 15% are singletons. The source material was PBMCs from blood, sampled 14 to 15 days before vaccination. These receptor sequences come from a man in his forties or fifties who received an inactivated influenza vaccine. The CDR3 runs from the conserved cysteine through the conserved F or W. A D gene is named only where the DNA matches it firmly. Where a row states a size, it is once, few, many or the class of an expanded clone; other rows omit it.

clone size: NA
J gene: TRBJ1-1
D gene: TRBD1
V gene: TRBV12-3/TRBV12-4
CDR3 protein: CASSRSGQGLTNTEAFF
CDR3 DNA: TGTGCCAGCAGTCGATCGGGACAGGGCTTAACGAACACTGAAGCTTTCTTT

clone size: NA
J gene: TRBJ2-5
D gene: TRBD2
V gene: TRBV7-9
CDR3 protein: CTSSKGRAGETQYF
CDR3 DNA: TGTACCAGCAGCAAGGGGAGGGCCGGAGAGACCCAGTACTTC

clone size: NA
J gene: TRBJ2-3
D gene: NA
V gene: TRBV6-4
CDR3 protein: CASSDEGWDTQYF
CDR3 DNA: TGTGCCAGCAGTGACGAGGGGTGGGATACGCAGTATTTT

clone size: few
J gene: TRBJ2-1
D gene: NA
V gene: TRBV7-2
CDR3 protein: CASSLLRLNEQFF
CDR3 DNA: TGTGCCAGCAGCTTACTGCGCCTTAATGAGCAGTTCTTC

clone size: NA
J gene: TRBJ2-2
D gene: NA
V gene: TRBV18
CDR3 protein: CASSPRSGSGNTGELFF
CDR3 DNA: TGTGCCAGCTCACCACGCTCGGGGTCGGGGAACACCGGGGAGCTGTTTTTT

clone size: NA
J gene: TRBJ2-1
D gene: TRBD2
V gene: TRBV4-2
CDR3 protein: CASSNSGRTYNEQFF
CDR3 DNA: TGTGCCAGCAGCAATAGCGGGAGGACCTACAATGAGCAGTTCTTC

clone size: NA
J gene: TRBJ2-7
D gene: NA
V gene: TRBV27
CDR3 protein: CASSWGGDTSYEQYF
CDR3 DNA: TGTGCCAGCAGTTGGGGCGGCGACACTTCCTACGAGCAGTACTTC

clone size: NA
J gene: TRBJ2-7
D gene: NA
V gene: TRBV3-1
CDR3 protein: CASSHHSGNYEQYF
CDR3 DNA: TGTGCCAGCAGCCATCACTCAGGAAACTACGAGCAGTACTTC

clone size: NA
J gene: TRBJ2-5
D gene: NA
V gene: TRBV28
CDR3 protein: CASSSRTEYQETQYF
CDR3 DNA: TGTGCCAGCAGTTCCCGGACAGAGTACCAAGAGACCCAGTACTTC

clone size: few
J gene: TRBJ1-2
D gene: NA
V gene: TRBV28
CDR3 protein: CASSFGRGYTF
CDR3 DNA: TGTGCCAGCAGTTTTGGGAGGGGCTACACCTTC

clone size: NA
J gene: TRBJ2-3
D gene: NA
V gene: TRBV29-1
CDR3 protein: CSGGVFGTDTQYF
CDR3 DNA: TGCAGCGGCGGGGTCTTCGGCACAGATACGCAGTATTTT

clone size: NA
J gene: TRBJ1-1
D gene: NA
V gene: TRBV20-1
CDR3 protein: CGASYRAHTEAFF
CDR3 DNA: TGCGGTGCTAGTTACAGGGCACACACTGAAGCTTTCTTT

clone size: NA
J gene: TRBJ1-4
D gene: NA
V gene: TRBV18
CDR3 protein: CASSPTANNEKLFF
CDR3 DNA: TGTGCCAGCTCACCGACAGCTAATAATGAAAAACTGTTTTTT

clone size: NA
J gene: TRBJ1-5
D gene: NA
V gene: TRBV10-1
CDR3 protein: CASSGGVNQPQHF
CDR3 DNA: TGCGCCAGCAGTGGGGGGGTCAATCAGCCCCAGCATTTT

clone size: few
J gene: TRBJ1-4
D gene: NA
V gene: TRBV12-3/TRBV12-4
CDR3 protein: CASSFRGRANEKLFF
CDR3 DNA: TGTGCCAGCAGTTTTCGGGGGCGGGCTAATGAAAAACTGTTTTTT

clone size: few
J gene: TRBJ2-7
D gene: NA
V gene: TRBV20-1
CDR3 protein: CSARVPGPGYEQYF
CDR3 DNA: TGCAGTGCTAGAGTCCCGGGCCCCGGCTACGAGCAGTACTTC

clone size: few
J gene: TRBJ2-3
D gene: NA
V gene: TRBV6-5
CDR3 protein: CASSYAVGRRTDTQYF
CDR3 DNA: TGTGCCAGCAGTTACGCTGTCGGGAGAAGAACAGATACGCAGTATTTT

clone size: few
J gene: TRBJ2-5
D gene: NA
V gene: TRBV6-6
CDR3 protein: CASRDNQETQYF
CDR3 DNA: TGTGCTTCGCGGGACAACCAAGAGACCCAGTACTTC

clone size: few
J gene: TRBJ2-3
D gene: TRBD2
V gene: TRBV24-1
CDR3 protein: CATSESGRGTDTQYF
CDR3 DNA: TGTGCCACCAGTGAGAGCGGGAGGGGGACAGATACGCAGTATTTT

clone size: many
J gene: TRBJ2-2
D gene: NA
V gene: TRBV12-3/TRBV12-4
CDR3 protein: CASCENTGELFF
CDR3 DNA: TGTGCCAGCTGTGAAAACACCGGGGAGCTGTTTTTT

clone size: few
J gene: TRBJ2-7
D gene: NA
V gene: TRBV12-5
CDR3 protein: CASGLVGPIWCEQYF
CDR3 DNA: TGTGCTAGTGGTTTAGTGGGGCCCATATGGTGCGAGCAGTACTTC

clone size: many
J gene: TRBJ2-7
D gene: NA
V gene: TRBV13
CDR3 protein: CASSEARSYEQYF
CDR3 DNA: TGTGCCAGCAGCGAAGCTAGGTCCTACGAGCAGTACTTC

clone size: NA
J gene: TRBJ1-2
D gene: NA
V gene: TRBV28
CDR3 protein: CASRAGSNYGYTF
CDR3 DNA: TGTGCCAGCAGAGCAGGTTCTAACTATGGCTACACCTTC

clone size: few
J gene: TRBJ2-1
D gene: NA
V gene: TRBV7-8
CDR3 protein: CASSLVPSYNEQFF
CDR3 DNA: TGTGCCAGCAGCTTAGTTCCCAGCTACAATGAGCAGTTCTTC

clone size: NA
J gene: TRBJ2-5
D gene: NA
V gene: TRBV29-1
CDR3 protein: CSVNSGPKTQYF
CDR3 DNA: TGCAGCGTCAATAGTGGGCCGAAGACCCAGTACTTC

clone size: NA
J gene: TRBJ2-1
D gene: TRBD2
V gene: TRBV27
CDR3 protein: CASRAGGGSRNEQFF
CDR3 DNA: TGTGCCAGCAGGGCGGGCGGGGGGTCTAGGAATGAGCAGTTCTTC

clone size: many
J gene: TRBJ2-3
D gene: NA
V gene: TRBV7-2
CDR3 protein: CASSTSLFTDTQYF
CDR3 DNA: TGTGCCAGCAGCACGTCACTATTCACAGATACGCAGTATTTT

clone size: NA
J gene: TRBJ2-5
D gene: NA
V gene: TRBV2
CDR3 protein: CASSKFPFGGETQYF
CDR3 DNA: TGTGCCAGCAGCAAGTTCCCCTTCGGGGGAGAGACCCAGTACTTC

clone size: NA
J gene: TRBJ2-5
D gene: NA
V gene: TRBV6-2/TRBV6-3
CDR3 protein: CASSYSLDWLNDF
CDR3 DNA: TGTGCCAGCAGTTACTCCCTCGACTGGCTAAATGACTTC

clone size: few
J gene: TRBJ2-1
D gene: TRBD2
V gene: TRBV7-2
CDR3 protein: CASSLGIAGGSHNEQFF
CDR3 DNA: TGTGCCAGCAGCTTAGGTATAGCGGGAGGGTCCCACAATGAGCAGTTCTTC

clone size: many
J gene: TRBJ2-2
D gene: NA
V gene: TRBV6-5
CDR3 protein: CASSSPGQPTGELFF
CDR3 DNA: TGTGCCAGCAGCAGTCCGGGACAACCTACCGGGGAGCTGTTTTTT

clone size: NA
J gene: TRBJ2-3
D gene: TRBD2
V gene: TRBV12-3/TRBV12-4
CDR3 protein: CASSLTGTSESDTQYF
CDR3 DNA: TGTGCCAGCAGTCTCACCGGGACTAGCGAGTCAGATACGCAGTATTTT

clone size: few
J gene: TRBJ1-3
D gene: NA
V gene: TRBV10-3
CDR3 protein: CAISAFVSREAGNTIYF
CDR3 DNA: TGTGCCATCAGCGCTTTCGTAAGCAGGGAAGCTGGAAACACCATATATTTT

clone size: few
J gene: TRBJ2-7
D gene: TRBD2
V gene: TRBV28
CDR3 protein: CASRKPGLAGYEQYF
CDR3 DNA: TGTGCCAGCAGAAAACCGGGACTAGCGGGATACGAGCAGTACTTC

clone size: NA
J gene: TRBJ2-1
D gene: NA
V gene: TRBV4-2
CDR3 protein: CASSQDVKGYNEQFF
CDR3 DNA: TGTGCCAGCAGCCAAGACGTAAAGGGCTACAATGAGCAGTTCTTC

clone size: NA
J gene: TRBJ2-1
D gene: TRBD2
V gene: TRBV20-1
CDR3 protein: CSARPYSGGAYNEQFF
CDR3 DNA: TGCAGTGCGCGCCCTTATAGCGGGGGGGCCTACAATGAGCAGTTCTTC

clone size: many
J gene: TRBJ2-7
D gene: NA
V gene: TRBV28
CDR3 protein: CASTPYVKSTYEQYF
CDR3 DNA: TGTGCCAGCACCCCGTACGTGAAAAGTACCTACGAGCAGTACTTC

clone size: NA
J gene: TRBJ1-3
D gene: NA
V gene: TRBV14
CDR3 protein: CASNAGPTSGNTIYF
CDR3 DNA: TGTGCCAGCAACGCCGGGCCTACCTCTGGAAACACCATATATTTT

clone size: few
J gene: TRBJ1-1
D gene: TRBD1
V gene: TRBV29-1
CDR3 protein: CSAGQVKNTEAFF
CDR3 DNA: TGCAGCGCAGGACAGGTGAAGAACACTGAAGCTTTCTTT

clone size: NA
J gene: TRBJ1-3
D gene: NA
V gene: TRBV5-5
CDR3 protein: CASSFHDSGNTIYF
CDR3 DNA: TGTGCCAGCAGCTTTCATGATTCTGGAAACACCATATATTTT

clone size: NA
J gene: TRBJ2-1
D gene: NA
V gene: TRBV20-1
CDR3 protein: CSARATGLSSSYNEQFF
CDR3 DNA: TGCAGTGCTAGAGCTACAGGACTGTCAAGCTCCTACAATGAGCAGTTCTTC

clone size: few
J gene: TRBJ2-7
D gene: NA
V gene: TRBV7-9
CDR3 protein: CASSLAVSDEQYF
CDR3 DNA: TGTGCCAGCAGCTTAGCGGTTAGTGACGAGCAGTACTTC

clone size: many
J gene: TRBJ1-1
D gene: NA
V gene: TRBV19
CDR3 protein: CATKFRGQGNTEAFF
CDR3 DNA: TGTGCCACCAAGTTCCGGGGGCAGGGGAACACTGAAGCTTTCTTT

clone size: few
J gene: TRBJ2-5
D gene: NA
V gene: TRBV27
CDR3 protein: CASSGTPPGGQYF
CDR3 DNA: TGTGCCAGCAGTGGGACCCCCCCGGGCGGCCAGTACTTC

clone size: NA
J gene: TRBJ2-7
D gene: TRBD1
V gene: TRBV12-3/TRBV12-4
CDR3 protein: CASSRLRDREAYEQYF
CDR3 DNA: TGTGCCAGCAGTAGACTCCGGGACAGGGAGGCCTACGAGCAGTACTTC

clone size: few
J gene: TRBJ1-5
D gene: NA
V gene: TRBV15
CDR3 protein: CATAQGTGQPQHF
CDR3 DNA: TGTGCCACGGCACAGGGAACCGGACAGCCCCAGCATTTT